This TCR beta chain was retrieved from a study of blood T cell repertoires in COVID-19. The table came from immunoSEQ multiplex PCR; TCRdb's copy has only in-frame clones and leaves some out. The sample yields over 250,000 clones, about nine tenths seen once. Those enrolled, adults aged about 18 to 89 years, came from 24 US areas. The CDR3 length is 14 residues. Germline assignment: CDR1 SGHRS and CDR2 YFSETQ. Trimming cost V 2 bases and J 9 bases; bases outside gene matches: 10. This clone was recorded only once. V and J are TRBV5-1 and TRBJ1-2, with 7 bases fitting TRBD1. This clonotype originated in a woman aged 18-29 years who had recovered from COVID-19. Sequencing input: PBMCs or T cells enriched from blood (not recorded which). Here the CDR3 DNA reads TGCGCCAGCAGCTTTGAGGGGGCAGGTGGGAGCTACACCTTC. It specifies CASSFEGAGGSYTF.